Included here is one TCR beta chain sequence, with context. Its antigen is currently unknown. Clones were sequenced by immunoSEQ multiplex PCR, and TCRdb holds only the in-frame ones, with some missing. The table lists some 150,000 clones, approximately 86% of them singletons. The CDR3 has 13 amino acids. CDR1 and CDR2 (germline): PRHDT, FYEKMQ (reference sequence). V lost 0 bases to trimming and J lost 6 bases, with 6 bases between them. These data belong to a study of T cell responses to AZD1222 COVID-19 vaccine. Study-wide results and limits: Sampling captured repertoires only after the peak T cell response. Spike regions recognized by vaccine-associated CD4 TCRs spanned the protein, led by 160-218 and 743-854.

This material consisted of peripheral blood, taken 28 days after the second AZD1222 dose. The TCR was taken from an adult who received the AZD1222 COVID-19 vaccine. This sequence joins TRBV13 and TRBJ1-5; no definite D call. The DNA for the CDR3 is TGTGCCAGCAGCTTAGGGGGCGTTCAGCCCCAGCATTTT. This gives the protein CASSLGGVQPQHF. Full variable domain (remainder filled in from reference TRBV13 and TRBJ1-5): AAGVIQSPRHLIKEKRETATLKCYPIPRHDTVYWYQQGPGQDPQFLISFYEKMQSDKGSIPDRFSAQQFSDYHSELNMSSLELGDSALYFCASSLGGVQPQHFGDGTRLSIL.